This TCR beta chain comes out of a study of response to subunit inactivated influenza vaccine. Germline-derived CDR1 and CDR2 are SGHRS and YFSETQ. The V end lost 6 bases, the J end lost 4 bases, and 16 bases lay between the germline ends. The CDR3 covers 15 residues. One entry per CDR3 protein, called by TCRdb with MiXCR from the RT-PCR reads. The data contain some 800,000 distinct CDR3 sequences, 21% of them seen just once; the ten biggest clones take up about a tenth. The sample in question was PBMCs from blood, obtained 5 days after vaccination. This chain connects TRBV5-1 to TRBJ2-2; D might be TRBD1 or TRBD2, each matching 5 bases. This TCR was sampled from a man aged 50-60 years who received an inactivated influenza vaccine. The CDR3 coding sequence is TGCGCCAGCACCAGAGGGGAAGGGTTCACCGGGGAGCTGTTTTTT. Translation gives CASTRGEGFTGELFF.